The present entry profiles one T cell receptor beta chain with its context. This sample is part of a study of shared clonotypes between healthy human individuals. Assay used: immunoSEQ multiplex PCR; TCRdb lists only in-frame clones, some missing. The table has about 820,000 clones, 85% to 95% seen once. Germline V gene lookup returns CDR1 LNHDA and CDR2 SQIVND (reference sequence). This CDR3 has 16 residues. Trimming removed 6 bases from V and 1 base from J, with 16 bases in between. Naive CD8 cells, CD45RO-negative and positively selected for CCR7, excluded terminally differentiated effector memory CD45RA+ cells.

This clonotype was sampled from a man aged 25-40 years in good health. The chain links TRBV19 to TRBJ1-5; D perhaps matches TRBD1 (6 bases). The sample taken for sequencing was naive CD8+ T cells sorted from blood. The CDR3 DNA reads as TGTGCCAGTAGGATATCGGACAGAGAAAGCAATCAGCCCCAGCATTTT. Its protein is CASRISDRESNQPQHF.